The source of this T cell receptor (beta chain) is a study of cytomegalovirus exposure and HLA in healthy donors. Study-wide findings and caveats: When analyzed later, a missense DCLRE1C variant was found to be linked to TCR beta V- and J-gene trimming. A few of the chains that were CMV-associated were confirmed in vitro to be specific for CMV antigens. Sequencing depth across donors, presence/absence analyses assumed, was roughly uniform.

V lost 2 bases, J lost 6 bases, and 7 bases lay in between. Germline V lookup: CDR1 MDHEN, CDR2 SYDVKM. This CDR3 spans 13 amino acids. 60 Vbeta and 13 Jbeta primers were used in PCR. Sequencing was performed with immunoSEQ multiplex PCR; in TCRdb, only in-frame clones are kept and a portion is missing. The sample includes 85,000 to 100,000 clones, 75% to 85% of them seen just once. Healthy bone marrow donors made up the cohort. Details on this clone: Its target is not known.

The TCR originated in a woman aged 40 to 50 in good health and CMV-seronegative. This sequence joins TRBV28 and TRBJ1-4; D remains unclear. Input material: PBMCs. The CDR3 reads CASSLGGDEKLFF. The CDR3 DNA sequence: TGTGCCAGCAGTTTAGGCGGGGATGAAAAACTGTTTTTT. The variable domain in full, completed from reference TRBV28 and TRBJ1-4, reads DVKVTQSSRYLVKRTGEKVFLECVQDMDHENMFWYRQDPGLGLRLIYFSYDVKMKEKGDIPEGYSVSREKKERFSLILESASTNQTSMYLCASSLGGDEKLFFGSGTQLSVL.